The clone carrying this TCR beta chain was detected only a few times. Its antigen is undetermined. Profiled with immunoSEQ multiplex PCR; TCRdb holds only in-frame clones, not every one. The table lists approximately 980,000 clones, over 60% of them singletons. With V trimmed by 6 bases and J by 2 bases, 5 bases remained unmatched. The V gene's germline CDR1 is MNHNY and CDR2 SVGAGI (reference sequence). CDR3 length equals 15 residues. This entry comes from a study of shared clonotypes between healthy human individuals. Study-wide results and limits: Sharing across four donors was seen in around 5% of naive CD4 clonotypes.

The clonotype comes from a man aged 18 to 35 in good health. This rearrangement joins TRBV6-6 to TRBJ2-7, with 12 nucleotides matching TRBD1. The sample was memory CD4+ T cells sorted from blood. Subset here: CD45RA-negative fraction. The CDR3 loop is CASRGGQGAAYEQYF. CDR3 DNA: TGTGCCAGCAGAGGGGGACAGGGGGCGGCCTACGAGCAGTACTTC.